This record concerns one TCR beta chain sequence. What it recognizes is unknown. This entry belongs to a study of cytomegalovirus exposure and HLA in healthy donors. General study points: Per published reports, the classifier diagnosed cytomegalovirus status with high specificity and sensitivity. Rarity characterized most TCR sequences, yet some public TCRs appeared in many donors. The study labeled fewer than 200 TCR beta chains cytomegalovirus-associated.

The protocol was immunoSEQ multiplex PCR, while the TCRdb copy is restricted to in-frame clones and leaves out a portion. The sample lists 150,000 to 200,000 clones; roughly 81% were seen once. In germline, CDR1 is WSHSY, CDR2 SAAADI. The CDR3 length is 15 residues. V lost 6 bases and J lost 1, with 15 bases in between. V usage is TRBV10-2 and J usage is TRBJ1-2, with D maybe TRBD1 (6 bases). Sequencing was performed on PBMCs. The sequence came from a woman aged 25 to 39 in good health and CMV-seronegative. The CDR3 here is CASSPAPGHNYGYTF. The CDR3 region has the DNA TGCGCCAGCAGCCCCGCTCCGGGACATAACTATGGCTACACCTTC.